The 7 T cell receptor beta chains listed next were all sequenced from one sample in a study of blood T cell repertoires in COVID-19 (dated by TCRdb to 2020 to 2021). Preparation of the library involved the immunoSEQ multiplex PCR assay. As stored in TCRdb, this immuneACCESS dataset retains in-frame rearrangements with V and J assigned. A fraction of the clones does not appear; measured against another copy, unresolved V genes explain less than half of the discrepancy, and the remainder lacks a known reason. The sample contains some 200,000 clones, 80% to 90% of them found a single time. The ten largest clonotypes hold 12% of the sample. Source material: PBMCs or T cells enriched from blood (not recorded which). The receptor set was obtained from a man between 35 and 55 years old who had recovered from COVID-19.

The chain carries TRBV6-5 and TRBJ2-2; 7 bases fit TRBD2. Germline V CDR1 and CDR2: MNHEY, SVGAGI. V lost 5 bases to trimming and J lost 3 bases; unmatched junction nucleotides: 3. The CDR3 sequence is 14 residues long. CDR3 in amino acids: CASSQRDYTGELFF. The CDR3 nucleotides read TGTGCCAGCAGTCAGCGGGACTACACCGGGGAGCTGTTTTTT.

The chain couples TRBV24-1 to TRBJ2-2; 8 bases are shared with TRBD1. V lost 2 bases, J lost 4 bases, and 5 bases stayed unmatched. This CDR3 comprises 16 residues. The germline gives CDR1 KGHDR, CDR2 SFDVKD. CDR3 loop: CATSDSGTGVTGELFF. In DNA form, the CDR3 reads TGTGCCACCAGTGATTCCGGGACAGGCGTCACCGGGGAGCTGTTTTTT.

The chain has TRBV27 and TRBJ1-1; weak D call: TRBD1 (5 bases). There are 14 residues in the CDR3. V shed 6 bases and J shed 0 bases, with 11 bases lying between them. Per germline, CDR1 MNHEY and CDR2 SMNVEV (reference sequence). The CDR3 loop reads CASRPTVMNTEAFF. The DNA for the CDR3 is TGTGCCAGCAGGCCGACAGTCATGAACACTGAAGCTTTCTTT.

V gene TRBV24-1 combines with J gene TRBJ2-2, with TRBD1 matching 7 bases. From germline, CDR1 is KGHDR and CDR2 SFDVKD. This CDR3 is 15 amino acids long. V lost 5 bases and J lost 6; bases outside the gene matches: 8. The CDR3 nucleotides read TGTGCCACCAGTGGCGCAGGGGGATTTGCCGGGGAGCTGTTTTTT. As protein: CATSGAGGFAGELFF.

V and J are TRBV5-1 and TRBJ1-1; 7 bases line up with TRBD1. The germline V gene has CDR1 SGHRS and CDR2 YFSETQ. The CDR3 has 17 amino acids. Germline trimming cut 3 bases from V and 0 bases from J; bases unmatched to any gene: 11. The CDR3 DNA is TGCGCCAGCAGCTCCCCCCAGACAGGGACCGTGAACACTGAAGCTTTCTTT. Its translation: CASSSPQTGTVNTEAFF. Together with reference TRBV5-1 and TRBJ1-1, the CDR3 gives the full variable domain: KAGVTQTPRYLIKTRGQQVTLSCSPISGHRSVSWYQQTPGQGLQFLFEYFSETQRNKGNFPGRFSGRQFSNSRSEMNVSTLELGDSALYLCASSSPQTGTVNTEAFFGQGTRLTVV.

The chain carries TRBV20-1 and TRBJ2-7; TRBD2 is a possible D gene (5 bases). In germline, CDR1 is DFQATT, CDR2 SNEGSKA (reference sequence). Deletions cut 7 bases from V and 4 bases from J, with 11 bases between. This CDR3 is 11 amino acids long. The CDR3 nucleotides read TGCAGTGTAAGGACTTTATACGAGCAGTACTTC. It is translated as CSVRTLYEQYF.

In DNA form, the CDR3 reads TGTGCCAGCAGCGTGGGACAGGGAGGCACTGAAGCTTTCTTT. It is translated as CASSVGQGGTEAFF. The V and J genes are TRBV7-9 and TRBJ1-1, with 9 positions matching TRBD1. The junction had 5 bases not matched to a gene; V was cut back by 5 bases and J by 4 bases. CDR1 SEHNR and CDR2 FQNEAQ come from the germline V gene (reference sequence). The CDR3 has 14 amino acids.